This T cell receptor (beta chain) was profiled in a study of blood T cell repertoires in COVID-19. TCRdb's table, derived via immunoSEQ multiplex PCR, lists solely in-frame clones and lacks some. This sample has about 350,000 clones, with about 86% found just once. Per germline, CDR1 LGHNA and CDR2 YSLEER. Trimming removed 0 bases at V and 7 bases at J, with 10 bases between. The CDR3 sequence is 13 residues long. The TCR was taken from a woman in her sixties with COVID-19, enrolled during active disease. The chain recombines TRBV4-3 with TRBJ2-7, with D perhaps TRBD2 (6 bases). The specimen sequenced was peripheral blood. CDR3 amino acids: CASSQDLGGEQYF. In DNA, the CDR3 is TGCGCCAGCAGCCAAGATTTGGGGGGAGAGCAGTACTTC.